This TCR beta chain was profiled in a study of T cells in Graves' hyperthyroidism and ophthalmopathy. The junction had 15 bases not matched to a gene; V was cut back by 6 bases and J by 4 bases. Germline V CDR1 and CDR2: MDHEN, SYDVKM. The CDR3 length is 17 residues. Amplified regions were TCR beta CDR3 sequences from RNA transcripts. Carried out on the TCR CDR3, a first-round RT-PCR used the HTBI primer set. TCRdb reanalysed the multiplex PCR reads using MiXCR and keeps one entry per CDR3 protein. The data contain hundreds of thousands of distinct CDR3 sequences, roughly 13% of them seen just once; the ten biggest clones take up 9.2%. This clonotype was seen ten or more times.

The V gene is TRBV28, the J gene TRBJ2-1; 7 bases agree with TRBD2. This clonotype was sampled from a woman aged 18-30 years with Graves' hyperthyroidism. Sequencing was carried out using blood. The CDR3 is CASSPEEQRGPYNEQFF. The CDR3 region has the DNA TGTGCCAGCAGCCCTGAGGAGCAGCGGGGACCTTACAATGAGCAGTTCTTC. Together with reference TRBV28 and TRBJ2-1, the CDR3 gives the full variable domain: DVKVTQSSRYLVKRTGEKVFLECVQDMDHENMFWYRQDPGLGLRLIYFSYDVKMKEKGDIPEGYSVSREKKERFSLILESASTNQTSMYLCASSPEEQRGPYNEQFFGPGTRLTVL.